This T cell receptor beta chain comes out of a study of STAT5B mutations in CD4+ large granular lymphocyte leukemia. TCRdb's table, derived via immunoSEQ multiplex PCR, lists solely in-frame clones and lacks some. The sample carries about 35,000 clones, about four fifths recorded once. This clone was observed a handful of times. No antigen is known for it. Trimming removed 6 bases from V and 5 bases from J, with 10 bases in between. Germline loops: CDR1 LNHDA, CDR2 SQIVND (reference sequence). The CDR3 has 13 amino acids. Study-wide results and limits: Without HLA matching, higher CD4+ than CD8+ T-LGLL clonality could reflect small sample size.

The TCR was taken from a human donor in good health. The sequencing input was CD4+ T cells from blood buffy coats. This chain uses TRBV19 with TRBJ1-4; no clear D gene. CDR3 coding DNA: TGTGCCAGTAGCCTACCAGGAAATGAAAAACTGTTTTTT. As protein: CASSLPGNEKLFF. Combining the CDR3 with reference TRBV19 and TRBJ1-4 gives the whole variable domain DGGITQSPKYLFRKEGQNVTLSCEQNLNHDAMYWYRQDPGQGLRLIYYSQIVNDFQKGDIAEGYSVSREKKESFPLTVTSAQKNPTAFYLCASSLPGNEKLFFGSGTQLSVL.